This T cell receptor beta chain was identified during a study of T cell clonotyping in hematopoietic cell transplantation. Findings and caveats of the study: Without cell sorting, CD4 versus CD8 contributions remain unresolved. After transplant, recipient diversity fell while pathologically expanded clonotypes grew through day 180.

CDR3 length equals 14 residues. V shed 0 bases and J shed 4 bases, with 8 bases lying between them. Per germline, CDR1 SGDLS and CDR2 YYNGEE. Blood collection times were about day -28 and days 30, 100, 180 posttransplant. Libraries were prepared by immunoSEQ multiplex PCR; TCRdb keeps only in-frame clonotypes and omits some of them. The sample contains some 6,200 clones, 65% to 80% of which appear only once. With respect to this clone: Its specificity is unknown.

This rearrangement joins TRBV9 to TRBJ1-5; weak D call: TRBD1 (5 bases). Here the sequenced sample was PBMCs, taken 100 days after allogeneic stem cell transplant. This sequence originates from a female patient under 45 who had an allogeneic stem cell transplant, so the T cells may come from the graft donor. Some clones in this sample may be carry-over from other donors' samples. CDR3 amino acids: CASSVGRENQPQHF. The CDR3, as DNA: TGTGCCAGCAGCGTAGGCAGGGAAAATCAGCCCCAGCATTTT.